The sequence of this TCR beta chain was determined in a study of PD-L1 blockade in urothelial cancer. The germline V gene has CDR1 SGHVS and CDR2 FNYEAQ. The CDR3 loop spans 13 amino acids. The V end lost 5 bases, the J end lost 5 bases, and 13 bases lay between the germline ends. Using immunoSEQ multiplex PCR, the repertoire was profiled, and TCRdb retains in-frame clones only, with some absent. This sample carries tens of thousands of clones, 90% to 95% of them seen once, and the ten largest clones take 8% to 10%. The rearrangement uses TRBV7-6 and TRBJ2-7; perhaps TRBD1 as D (5 bases). This specimen consisted of PBMCs, obtained around atezolizumab (anti-PD-L1) treatment. This TCR was recovered from a man between 60 and 70 years old with urothelial cancer. DNA of the CDR3: TGTGCCAGCAGCGTTCAGGGATCTGACGAGCAGTACTTC. This encodes CASSVQGSDEQYF.